The 20 T cell receptor beta chains below come from one sample, sequenced in a study of OX40 agonist ivuxolimab in advanced cancers. The table came from immunoSEQ multiplex PCR; TCRdb's copy has only in-frame clones and leaves some out. Here the sample spans 30,000 or so clones, roughly 87% being singletons. The sequencing used CD4+ or CD8+ T cells sorted from blood, collected in a trial of the OX40 agonist ivuxolimab. These receptors all come from an adult with an advanced solid tumor such as melanoma, head and neck, liver or kidney cancer.

CDR3 coding DNA: TGTGCCAGCAGTTTCGGTCTAGGACTAGCGGGAGTCGAGCAGTACTTC. As protein: CASSFGLGLAGVEQYF. The chain uses TRBV2 and TRBJ2-7; 13 positions agree with TRBD2. The CDR3 covers 16 residues. The germline V gene has CDR1 SNHLY and CDR2 FYNNEI. Trimming cost V 5 bases and J 6 bases; bases outside gene matches: 10.

A single count supports this clone. The chain carries TRBV6-1 and TRBJ2-1; possibly TRBD1 for D (5 bases). The V end was cut by 8 bases, the J end by 7 bases, with 21 bases between. From germline, CDR1 is MNHNS and CDR2 SASEGT. This CDR3 is 15 amino acids long. The CDR3 here is CASGTMGQGRNEQFF. CDR3 nucleotide sequence: TGTGCCAGCGGTACGATGGGGCAGGGAAGGAATGAGCAGTTCTTC.

The chain is built from TRBV13 and TRBJ2-3, with D tentatively TRBD2 (5 bases). CDR1 and CDR2 (germline): PRHDT, FYEKMQ (reference sequence). The germline V and J ends were trimmed by 6 bases and 4 bases, with 17 bases remaining between them. This CDR3 contains 15 residues. The DNA for the CDR3 is TGTGCCAGCAGGTCGGGGTTCGGGCGCGCAGATACGCAGTATTTT. Translating gives CASRSGFGRADTQYF.

The V call is TRBV6-5, the J call TRBJ1-2; D is ambiguous. V lost 5 bases to trimming and J lost 8 bases, with 15 bases between them. This CDR3 contains 13 residues. The germline CDR1 and CDR2 sequences are MNHEY and SVGAGI. The CDR3 here is CASSVLRNQGYTF. CDR3 DNA sequence: TGTGCCAGCAGTGTTTTAAGGAACCAAGGCTACACCTTC.

This clone was seen only once. This sequence joins TRBV11-3 and TRBJ2-3; TRBD2 aligns across 11 bases. There are 17 residues in the CDR3. The germline V gene encodes CDR1 SGHNT and CDR2 YENEEA. V gave up 5 bases and J gave up 0 bases; unmatched junction bases: 7. The CDR3 reads CASSPRTSGFSTDTQYF. The DNA for the CDR3 is TGTGCCAGCAGCCCACGGACTAGCGGGTTTAGCACAGATACGCAGTATTTT.

The CDR3 DNA sequence: TGTGCCAGCAGTTTTGGGGAAACTGAAGCTTTCTTT. Protein: CASSFGETEAFF. This rearrangement joins TRBV28 to TRBJ1-1; D not certain. V was cut by 3 bases and J by 5 bases, with 7 bases left in between. The CDR3 length is 12 residues. From germline, CDR1 is MDHEN and CDR2 SYDVKM.

This clone was picked up one time. The chain carries TRBV19 and TRBJ1-1; D not resolved. This CDR3 contains 14 residues. Germline loops: CDR1 LNHDA, CDR2 SQIVND (reference sequence). With 3 bases removed from V and 4 bases from J, the gap between germline ends came to 12 bases. The CDR3: CASSIGWESTEAFF. The CDR3 DNA reads as TGTGCCAGTAGTATCGGTTGGGAGAGCACTGAAGCTTTCTTT. Full variable domain (rest looked up from reference TRBV19 and TRBJ1-1): DGGITQSPKYLFRKEGQNVTLSCEQNLNHDAMYWYRQDPGQGLRLIYYSQIVNDFQKGDIAEGYSVSREKKESFPLTVTSAQKNPTAFYLCASSIGWESTEAFFGQGTRLTVV.

This clone was observed a single time. This chain links TRBV6-5 with TRBJ1-6, with 7 bases matching TRBD1. Losses at the gene ends were 10 bases for V and 6 bases for J; bases not matched to a gene: 6. The germline CDR1 and CDR2 sequences are MNHEY and SVGAGI. The CDR3 is 13 residues long. The CDR3 DNA is TGTGCCACCTGGGACAGTTCTAATTCACCCCTCCACTTT. Amino acids: CATWDSSNSPLHF.

The chain recombines TRBV11-2 with TRBJ1-3; TRBD1 is a possible D gene (6 bases). Per germline, CDR1 SGHAT and CDR2 FQNNGV. Trimming stripped 0 bases from V and 2 bases from J, with 11 bases between. CDR3 length: 16 amino acids. In nucleotides, the CDR3 is TGTGCCAGCAGCTTAGAATCAGGGGCGGCTGGAAACACCATATATTTT. Translating gives CASSLESGAAGNTIYF.

The chain uses TRBV12-5 and TRBJ1-2; D not certain. V lost 0 bases to trimming and J lost 4 bases, with 9 bases between them. This CDR3 contains 14 residues. Germline values: CDR1 LGHNT, CDR2 FRNRAP. CDR3 loop: CASGLVGETYGYTF. The CDR3 coding sequence is TGTGCTAGTGGTTTGGTTGGGGAGACCTATGGCTACACCTTC.

This clone was counted only a few times. The chain uses TRBV6-4 and TRBJ2-1; TRBD1 aligns across 9 bases. The CDR3 totals 14 residues. Trimming cost V 5 bases and J 5 bases; bases outside gene matches: 4. Germline CDR1 reads MRHNA; CDR2 reads SNTAGT. The CDR3 reads CASSRTGENNEQFF. The CDR3 nucleotides read TGTGCCAGCAGTCGGACAGGGGAAAACAATGAGCAGTTCTTC.

The chain has TRBV7-6 and TRBJ1-1; 8 nucleotides line up with TRBD1. Losses at the gene ends were 5 bases for V and 5 bases for J; bases not matched to a gene: 4. The V gene's germline CDR1 is SGHVS and CDR2 FNYEAQ. The CDR3 sequence is 13 residues long. The CDR3 nucleotides read TGTGCCAGCAGCCAGGGACAGGCGACTGAAGCTTTCTTT. This translates into CASSQGQATEAFF.

The rearrangement uses TRBV4-2 and TRBJ2-3; D gene ambiguous. The ends were cut back, 3 bases at V and 6 bases at J, with 13 bases in the middle. Germline V gene data show CDR1 as LGHNA and CDR2 as YNFKEQ. The CDR3 runs 14 residues. Here the CDR3 DNA reads TGTGCCAGCAGCCATGATTATGGCCCGGATACGCAGTATTTT. Protein: CASSHDYGPDTQYF.

The chain recombines TRBV9 with TRBJ2-5; D perhaps matches TRBD2 (7 bases). Germline V gives CDR1 SGDLS, CDR2 YYNGEE. Trimming cost V 4 bases and J 3 bases, with 19 bases left between them. The CDR3 has 16 residues. The CDR3 protein is CASSLLGGAGEETQYF. The CDR3 DNA reads TGTGCCAGCAGCCTCCTCGGGGGCGCGGGAGAAGAGACCCAGTACTTC.

The CDR3 reads CASRTESSYNEQFF. Written as DNA, the CDR3 is TGCGCCAGCCGGACGGAGAGCTCCTACAATGAGCAGTTCTTC. The chain uses TRBV5-1 and TRBJ2-1; the D is unclear. V lost 7 bases and J lost 0, with 11 bases in between. The CDR3 sequence is 14 residues long. Per the germline V gene, CDR1 is SGHRS and CDR2 is YFSETQ.

The gene calls are TRBV27 and TRBJ1-1; D ambiguous. This CDR3 spans 13 amino acids. V was shortened by 6 bases and J by 1 base, with 9 bases between the two germline ends. Germline V gene sequence: CDR1 MNHEY, CDR2 SMNVEV (reference sequence). The chain's CDR3 is CASSGLENTEAFF. Written as DNA, the CDR3 is TGTGCCAGCAGCGGGCTGGAGAACACTGAAGCTTTCTTT.

This clone came up once. V gene TRBV5-6 combines with J gene TRBJ2-2; no definite D call. The V and J ends lost 4 bases and 0 bases respectively, with 4 bases between them. The CDR3 runs 13 residues. The germline V gene has CDR1 SGHDT and CDR2 YYEEEE. CDR3 DNA: TGTGCCAGCAGCCACTCGAACACCGGGGAGCTGTTTTTT. Its translation: CASSHSNTGELFF.

This clone was found a few times. The chain couples TRBV7-6 to TRBJ2-1; D uncertain. V was clipped by 0 bases and J by 8 bases, with 14 bases between them. CDR3 length equals 15 residues. CDR1 SGHVS and CDR2 FNYEAQ come from the germline V gene. CDR3 amino acids: CASSLAGSTADEQFF. The CDR3 DNA reads TGTGCCAGCAGCTTAGCGGGCTCCACCGCGGATGAGCAGTTCTTC.

CDR3 residues: CASSYSYRDRETQYF. The CDR3 region has the DNA TGTGCCAGCAGTTACTCCTACCGGGACAGGGAGACCCAGTACTTC. The chain joins TRBV6-5 to TRBJ2-5; 8 bases map to TRBD1. Germline CDR1 and CDR2: MNHEY and SVGAGI. The CDR3 sequence is 15 residues long. V dropped 0 bases and J dropped 5; count of bases not matched to a gene: 5.

The rearrangement uses TRBV5-5 and TRBJ2-7; 8 nucleotides agree with TRBD1. Unmatched junction bases numbered 8, after V lost 4 bases and J lost 5 bases. The CDR3 totals 14 residues. Germline V gene data show CDR1 as SGHKS and CDR2 as YYEKEE (reference sequence). The CDR3 region has the DNA TGTGCCAGCAGCCCCAGGACAGGGTTACACGAGCAGTACTTC. As protein: CASSPRTGLHEQYF. The whole variable domain, remainder taken from reference TRBV5-5 and TRBJ2-7, is DAGVTQSPTHLIKTRGQQVTLRCSPISGHKSVSWYQQVLGQGPQFIFQYYEKEERGRGNFPDRFSARQFPNYSSELNVNALLLGDSALYLCASSPRTGLHEQYFGPGTRLTVT.